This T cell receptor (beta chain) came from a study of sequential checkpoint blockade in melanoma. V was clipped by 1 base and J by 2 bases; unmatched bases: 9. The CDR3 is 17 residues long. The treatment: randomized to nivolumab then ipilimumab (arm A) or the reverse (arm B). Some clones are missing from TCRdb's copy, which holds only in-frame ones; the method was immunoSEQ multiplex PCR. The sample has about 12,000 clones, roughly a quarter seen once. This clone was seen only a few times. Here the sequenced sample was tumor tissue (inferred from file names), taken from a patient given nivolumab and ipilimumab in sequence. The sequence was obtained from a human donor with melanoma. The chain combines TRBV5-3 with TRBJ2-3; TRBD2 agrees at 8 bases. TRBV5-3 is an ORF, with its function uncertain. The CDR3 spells CARSLSTSGPTTDTQYF. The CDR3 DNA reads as TGTGCCAGAAGCTTGAGCACTAGCGGCCCTACCACAGATACGCAGTATTTT.